A selection of T cell receptor beta chains follows, all from one sample in a study of blood T cell repertoires in COVID-19. TCRdb keeps only in-frame clones here, not all; method: immunoSEQ multiplex PCR. The table shows fewer than 140,000 clones, with 71% occurring only once. What was sequenced was peripheral blood. All receptors derive from a human donor with acute or convalescent COVID-19. The donor label of this sample is uncertain. CDR3s include the opening cysteine and the closing phenylalanine or tryptophan. The D gene is left open where the match is weak.

j_call,d_call,cdr3_length,v_call,cdr3_aa
TRBJ1-2,TRBD1,14,TRBV6-5,CASRGRQGVYGYTF
TRBJ1-2,-,11,TRBV20-1,CSALYSRGYTF
TRBJ1-1,-,17,TRBV7-6,CASSLAGRGQMNTEAFF
TRBJ1-3,-,14,TRBV11-2,CASSRELSGNTIYF
TRBJ1-2,TRBD1,12,TRBV12-3/TRBV12-4,CASRTGAVGYTF
TRBJ2-3,-,14,TRBV19,CASTPAGAKDTQYF
TRBJ2-1,-,14,TRBV24-1,CATGAGFSYNEQFF
TRBJ2-3,TRBD2,17,TRBV6-1,CASSEWGPSGETDTQYF
TRBJ1-3,TRBD1,16,TRBV6-8,CASNPGQANSGNTIYF
TRBJ2-3,-,12,TRBV12-3/TRBV12-4,CASSQSTDTQYF
TRBJ2-4,-,14,TRBV4-1,CASSQETGKNIQYF